This T cell receptor (beta chain) was sequenced during a study of blood T cell repertoires in COVID-19. Study-level background: The cDNA or gDNA used as material had been derived from T cells, B-cell-depleted T cells, or PBMCs.

V was clipped by 7 bases and J by 8 bases, with 20 bases between them. Germline CDR1 reads MGHRA; CDR2 reads YSYEKL. This CDR3 has 14 residues. In the original processing: From reference gene primer amplification, estimates of nucleated cell counts were derived. TCRdb's table, derived via immunoSEQ multiplex PCR, lists solely in-frame clones and lacks some. V and J calls plus clone size are reproduced from that table; the DNA served to infer D and trimming. The table lists about 38,000 clones, nearly 90% of them singletons. The chain recombines TRBV4-1 with TRBJ1-2; TRBD1 is a possible D gene (6 bases). The receptor comes from a man aged 60-69 years with COVID-19, enrolled during active disease. Specimen: peripheral blood. CDR3 region: CASTHAGARGGYTF. The DNA for the CDR3 is TGCGCCAGCACCCACGCGGGGGCCCGAGGGGGCTACACCTTC.